This T cell receptor (beta chain) is drawn from a study of T cell responses to AZD1222 COVID-19 vaccine. This clone has a single count. Clones were sequenced by immunoSEQ multiplex PCR, and TCRdb holds only the in-frame ones, with some missing. The repertoire holds under 150,000 clones, with 65% to 90% as singletons. The source is an adult who received the MenACWY meningococcal vaccine as a control. The sequences come from peripheral blood, collected 28 days after the second dose of the MenACWY control vaccine.

The CDR3 reads CASSPVDQPQHF. The CDR3 bases are TGTGCCAGCAGCCCGGTTGATCAGCCCCAGCATTTT. This chain uses TRBV7-9 with TRBJ1-5; the D is unclear. CDR3 length equals 12 residues. Germline assignment: CDR1 SEHNR and CDR2 FQNEAQ (reference sequence). The V end was cut by 5 bases, the J end by 5 bases, with 7 bases between.